One and the same sample provided the 6 T cell receptor beta chains below, sequenced in a study of blood T cell repertoires in COVID-19 (dated by TCRdb to the early 2020s). Libraries were built with the immunoSEQ multiplex PCR assay. TCRdb obtained this table from immuneACCESS and retained in-frame rearrangements with V and J assigned. These tables miss some clones; where compared with another copy, unresolved V genes account for less than half of the shortfall, and the remainder is unexplained. This sample lists fewer than 25,000 clones; 90% were detected once. Clones ranked in the top ten supply roughly 2.5% of the sample. The sample was peripheral blood. Receptor source: a man between 65 and 80 years old with acute or convalescent COVID-19.

The CDR3 sequence: CASAGTGSHEQYF. DNA of the CDR3: TGCGCCAGCGCCGGGACAGGGTCGCACGAGCAGTACTTC. This chain joins TRBV4-1 and TRBJ2-7; 9 bases are shared with TRBD1. The germline gives CDR1 MGHRA, CDR2 YSYEKL. Trimming at V came to 8 bases and at J to 5 bases, leaving 7 bases not matched to a gene. The CDR3 covers 13 residues.

This clone was counted between two and nine times. The chain couples TRBV7-9 to TRBJ1-6; maybe TRBD1 (5 bases). The CDR3 length is 15 residues. V was clipped by 6 bases and J by 6 bases, with 15 bases between them. Germline assignment: CDR1 SEHNR and CDR2 FQNEAQ (reference sequence). The CDR3 reads CASRGFQGTNSPLHF. DNA for the CDR3: TGTGCCAGCAGGGGATTCCAGGGAACTAATTCACCCCTCCACTTT. The whole variable domain, filled in from reference TRBV7-9 and TRBJ1-6, reads DTGVSQNPRHKITKRGQNVTFRCDPISEHNRLYWYRQTLGQGPEFLTYFQNEAQLEKSRLLSDRFSAERPKGSFSTLEIQRTEQGDSAMYLCASRGFQGTNSPLHFGNGTRLTVT.

The chain couples TRBV11-2 to TRBJ1-2; the D is unclear. The germline V gene has CDR1 SGHAT and CDR2 FQNNGV. The CDR3 length is 13 residues. V was pared by 0 bases and J by 7 bases, with 9 bases between. CDR3 sequence reads: CASSLDLEFGYTF. For the CDR3, the DNA is TGTGCCAGCAGCTTAGATCTCGAGTTTGGCTACACCTTC.

The chain carries TRBV3-1 (or the pseudogene TRBV3-2) and TRBJ2-1; D gene uncertain. V lost 0 bases and J 6 bases, leaving 6 bases between the germline ends. This CDR3 has 13 residues. Germline V lookup: CDR1 LGHDT, CDR2 YNNKEL (reference sequence). CDR3 bases: TGTGCCAGCAGCCAAGATCGGGTCAATGAGCAGTTCTTC. Protein sequence: CASSQDRVNEQFF.

The sample holds one count of this clone. The chain employs TRBV27 and TRBJ2-7; the match to TRBD2 covers 7 bases. This CDR3 contains 15 residues. Germline V CDR1 and CDR2: MNHEY, SMNVEV (reference sequence). V lost 1 base, J lost 6 bases, and 9 bases stayed unmatched. The CDR3 nucleotides read TGTGCCAGCAGTTTATTTGGTCTAGCGGTCCTCGAGCAGTACTTC. Translating gives CASSLFGLAVLEQYF.

The rearrangement uses TRBV3-1 (or the pseudogene TRBV3-2) and TRBJ2-7; 13 positions agree with TRBD2. Per germline, CDR1 LGHDT and CDR2 YNNKEL (reference sequence). This CDR3 is built from 17 residues. Trimming took 1 base from V and 7 from J; bases not matched to a gene: 10. The CDR3 is CASSQGGGLAGRVEQYF. CDR3 sequence (DNA): TGTGCCAGCAGCCAAGGAGGGGGACTAGCGGGGAGGGTTGAGCAGTACTTC.